This entry is about one T cell receptor beta chain. The record originates from a study of blood T cell repertoires in COVID-19. Study details: There were acute and convalescent COVID-19 samples, and they came from the United States, Italy and Spain.

V was trimmed by 5 bases and J by 2 bases, leaving 15 bases between them. CDR1 LNHDA and CDR2 SQIVND come from the germline V gene (reference sequence). This CDR3 is 15 amino acids long. As originally analysed: Counts of nucleated cells, estimated from reference gene primer amplification, were obtained. The repertoire was sequenced with immunoSEQ multiplex PCR; TCRdb's copy has only in-frame clones and lacks some. The DNA gave D and trimming, while V, J and clone size come from that table. Of about 230,000 clones detected, about 85% appear once; the ten largest clones hold around 0.89%. Sequenced sample: peripheral blood. V and J are TRBV19 and TRBJ1-1; tentatively, D is TRBD1 (5 bases). This receptor was taken from a man aged 40-50 years with acute or convalescent COVID-19. CDR3 in amino acids: CASSPIDSSNTEAFF. The CDR3 DNA reads TGTGCCAGTAGTCCGATAGACAGCTCTAACACTGAAGCTTTCTTT.